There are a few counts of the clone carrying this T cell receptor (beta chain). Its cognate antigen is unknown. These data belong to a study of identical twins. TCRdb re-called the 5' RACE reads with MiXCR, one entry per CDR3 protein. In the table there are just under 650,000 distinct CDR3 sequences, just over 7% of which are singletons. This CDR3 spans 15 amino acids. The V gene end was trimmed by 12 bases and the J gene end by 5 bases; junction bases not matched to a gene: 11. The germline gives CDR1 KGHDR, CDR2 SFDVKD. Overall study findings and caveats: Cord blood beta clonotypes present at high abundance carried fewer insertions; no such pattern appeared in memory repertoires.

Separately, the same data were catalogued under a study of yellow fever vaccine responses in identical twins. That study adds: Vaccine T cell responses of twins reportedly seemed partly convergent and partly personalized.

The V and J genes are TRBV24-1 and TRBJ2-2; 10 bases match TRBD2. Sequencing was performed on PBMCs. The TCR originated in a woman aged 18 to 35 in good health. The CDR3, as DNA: TGTGCCGCCCAGACTAGCGGGTCCGGTACCGGGGAGCTGTTTTTT. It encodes CAAQTSGSGTGELFF.